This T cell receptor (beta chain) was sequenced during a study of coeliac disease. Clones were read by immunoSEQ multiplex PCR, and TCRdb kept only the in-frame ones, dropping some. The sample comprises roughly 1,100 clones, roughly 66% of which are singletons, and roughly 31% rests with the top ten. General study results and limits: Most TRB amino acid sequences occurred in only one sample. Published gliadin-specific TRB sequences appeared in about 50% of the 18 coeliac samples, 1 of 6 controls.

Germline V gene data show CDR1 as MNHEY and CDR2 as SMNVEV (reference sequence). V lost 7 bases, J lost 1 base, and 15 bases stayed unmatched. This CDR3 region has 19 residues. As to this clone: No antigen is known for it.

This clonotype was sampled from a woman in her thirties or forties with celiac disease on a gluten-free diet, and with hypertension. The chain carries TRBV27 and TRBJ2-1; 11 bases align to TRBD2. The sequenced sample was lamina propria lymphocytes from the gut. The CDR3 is CASNRGVLAGEVSYNEQFF. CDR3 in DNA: TGTGCCAGCAACAGAGGGGTACTAGCGGGAGAGGTATCCTACAATGAGCAGTTCTTC.